The next 3 T cell receptor beta chains were all read from a single sample in a study of cytomegalovirus exposure and HLA in healthy donors (dated 2017 in TCRdb). The library was generated by the immunoSEQ multiplex PCR assay. A mixture of 60 forward primers for TCR Vbeta segments and 13 reverse primers for TCR Jbeta segments was used in the multiplex PCR. The immuneACCESS repertoire file appears here via TCRdb, limited to in-frame rearrangements. These files lack a portion of the clones; in checked studies, under half of the deficit traces to unresolved V genes, and the cause of the others is not known. The sample data list about 120,000 clones, and about 83% of these were observed just once. Roughly 3% of the sample goes to the ten largest clones. Sample: PBMCs. These receptors all come from a female donor in good health and CMV-seronegative.

V and J are TRBV28 and TRBJ1-2; possible D gene TRBD1, 5 bases. Germline-derived CDR1 and CDR2 are MDHEN and SYDVKM. This CDR3 has 14 amino acids. Trimming stripped 5 bases from V and 6 bases from J, with 16 bases between. The DNA of the CDR3 is TGTGCCAGCAGTACCCCAGCAGGGTCGGATGGCTACACCTTC. Protein: CASSTPAGSDGYTF.

V is TRBV9 and J is TRBJ2-7; 11 nucleotides match TRBD2. The CDR3 covers 15 residues. V lost 4 bases, J lost 4 bases, and 7 bases stayed unmatched. CDR1 and CDR2 (germline): SGDLS, YYNGEE. This CDR3 is CASSPTSGGPYEQYF. As DNA, the CDR3 is TGTGCCAGCAGCCCTACTAGCGGGGGACCGTACGAGCAGTACTTC.

This chain uses TRBV5-1 with TRBJ2-3, with D possibly being TRBD2 (5 bases). The germline CDR1 and CDR2 sequences are SGHRS and YFSETQ. The CDR3 is 15 amino acids. V was cut by 0 bases and J by 0 bases, with 8 bases left in between. The CDR3 DNA reads as TGCGCCAGCAGCTTGGATAGGACTAGCACAGATACGCAGTATTTT. Residues: CASSLDRTSTDTQYF.